The clone carrying this T cell receptor beta chain was seen once. The sample belongs to a study of blood T cell repertoires in COVID-19. Looking at the study overall: Sample material is recorded as cDNA or gDNA derived from T cells, B-cell-depleted T cells, or PBMCs.

Clones were read by immunoSEQ multiplex PCR, and TCRdb kept only the in-frame ones, dropping some. The table records tens of thousands of clones, around 85% of them present only once. Germline V lookup: CDR1 SGHDT, CDR2 YYEEEE. V lost 6 bases to trimming and J lost 1 base, with 10 bases between them. The CDR3 loop spans 13 amino acids. The specimen was peripheral blood. This receptor was taken from a man aged 70 or older with acute or convalescent COVID-19. The chain combines TRBV5-6 with TRBJ1-1; D is unclear. The CDR3 loop reads CASTINRNTEAFF. The CDR3 nucleotides are TGTGCCAGCACCATTAACAGGAACACTGAAGCTTTCTTT.